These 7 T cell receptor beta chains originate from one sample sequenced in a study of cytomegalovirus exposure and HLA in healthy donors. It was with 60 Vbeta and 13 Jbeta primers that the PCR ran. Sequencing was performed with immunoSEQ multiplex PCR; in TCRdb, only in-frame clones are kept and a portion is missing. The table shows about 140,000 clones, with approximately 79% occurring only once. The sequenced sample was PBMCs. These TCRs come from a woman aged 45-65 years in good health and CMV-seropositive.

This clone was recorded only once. The CDR3 loop reads CASSLGLAGGRQAEQYF. The CDR3 DNA reads TGTGCCAGCAGCTTAGGACTAGCGGGGGGCCGCCAGGCCGAGCAGTACTTC. The chain recombines TRBV7-2 with TRBJ2-7; 13 bases line up with TRBD2. In germline, CDR1 is SGHTA, CDR2 FQGNSA. The CDR3 spans 17 residues. The trim removed 1 base at V and 6 bases at J, leaving 9 bases unmatched.

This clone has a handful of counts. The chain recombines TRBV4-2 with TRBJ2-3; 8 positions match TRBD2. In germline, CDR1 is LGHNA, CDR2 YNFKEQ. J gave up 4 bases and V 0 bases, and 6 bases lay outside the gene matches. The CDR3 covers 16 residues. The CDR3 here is CASSQEFGGAADTQYF. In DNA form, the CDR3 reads TGTGCCAGCAGCCAAGAATTCGGGGGGGCCGCAGATACGCAGTATTTT.

CDR3 DNA: TGTGCCAGCATCTCAACTACAAACCCCGGGGAGCTGTTTTTT. Protein sequence: CASISTTNPGELFF. V gene TRBV28 combines with J gene TRBJ2-2; D ambiguous. The CDR3 totals 14 residues. Trimming took off 7 bases at V and 6 bases at J, with 15 bases between the two ends. Germline CDR1 reads MDHEN; CDR2 reads SYDVKM. Full variable domain (remainder filled in from reference TRBV28 and TRBJ2-2): DVKVTQSSRYLVKRTGEKVFLECVQDMDHENMFWYRQDPGLGLRLIYFSYDVKMKEKGDIPEGYSVSREKKERFSLILESASTNQTSMYLCASISTTNPGELFFGEGSRLTVL.

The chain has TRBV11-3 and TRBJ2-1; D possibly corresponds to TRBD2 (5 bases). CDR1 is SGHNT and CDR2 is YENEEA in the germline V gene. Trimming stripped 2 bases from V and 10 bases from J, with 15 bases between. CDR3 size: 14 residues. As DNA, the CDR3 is TGTGCCAGCAGCTTATCTGGCCCGGGGAGCGAGCAGTTCTTC. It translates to CASSLSGPGSEQFF.

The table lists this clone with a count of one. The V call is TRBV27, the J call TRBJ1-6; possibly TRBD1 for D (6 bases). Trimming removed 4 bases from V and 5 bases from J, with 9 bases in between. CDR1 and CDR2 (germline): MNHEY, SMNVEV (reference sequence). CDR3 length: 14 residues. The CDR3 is CASSYRANNSPLHF. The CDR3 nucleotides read TGTGCCAGCAGTTACAGGGCAAATAATTCACCCCTCCACTTT.

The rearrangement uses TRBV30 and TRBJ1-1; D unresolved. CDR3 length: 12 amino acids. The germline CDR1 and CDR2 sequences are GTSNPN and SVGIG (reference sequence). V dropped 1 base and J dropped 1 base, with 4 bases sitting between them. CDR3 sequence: CAWSDRNTEAFF. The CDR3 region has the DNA TGTGCCTGGAGTGACAGGAACACTGAAGCTTTCTTT.

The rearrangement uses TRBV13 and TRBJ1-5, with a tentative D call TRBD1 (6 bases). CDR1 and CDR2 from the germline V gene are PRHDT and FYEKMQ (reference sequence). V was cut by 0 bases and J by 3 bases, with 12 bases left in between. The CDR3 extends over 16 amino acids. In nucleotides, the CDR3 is TGTGCCAGCAGCTTAGGAGGGTACAGGGCCAATCAGCCCCAGCATTTT. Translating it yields CASSLGGYRANQPQHF.